The 20 T cell receptor beta chains below come from one sample, sequenced in a study of human T cells and chemical hapten exposure. Sample time point: pre-sensitization, week 0. Treatment denoted: therapeutic diphenylcyclopropenone sensitization with weekly scalp DPC. TCRdb re-called the RACE reads with MiXCR, one entry per CDR3 protein. The data contain over 85,000 distinct CDR3 sequences, approximately 11% of them seen just once; the ten biggest clones take up approximately 3.1%. This material consisted of whole blood, taken in connection with sensitization to the hapten diphenylcyclopropenone (DPC). The source of these receptors is a woman aged 60 to 75 with alopecia areata. Some clones in this sample may be carry-over from other donors' samples.

The chain couples TRBV20-1 to TRBJ1-4; no definite D call. Trimming shortened V by 5 bases and J by 4 bases, and 11 bases separated the two germline ends. Germline V gene sequence: CDR1 DFQATT, CDR2 SNEGSKA (reference sequence). The CDR3 extends over 13 amino acids. CDR3 coding DNA: TGCAGTGCTTCCGGGATCAATAATGAAAAACTGTTTTTT. It is translated as CSASGINNEKLFF.

This clonotype was seen ten or more times. The chain links TRBV6-9 to TRBJ1-2; 11 bases map to TRBD1. In germline, CDR1 is MNHGY, CDR2 SVAAGI. The CDR3 length is 16 residues. Trimming took 0 bases from V and 3 from J; bases not matched to a gene: 3. In DNA, the CDR3 is TGTGCCAGCAGTTATTCGGACAGGGGGCGCGACTATGGCTACACCTTC. This sequence encodes CASSYSDRGRDYGYTF.

This clonotype has ten or more counts. The gene calls are TRBV5-1 and TRBJ2-3; possibly TRBD2 for D (5 bases). This CDR3 region has 15 residues. From germline, CDR1 is SGHRS and CDR2 YFSETQ. V was cut by 0 bases and J by 5 bases, with 13 bases left in between. The CDR3 bases are TGCGCCAGCAGCTTGGCCGAGGGTCTCCGAGATACGCAGTATTTT. This encodes CASSLAEGLRDTQYF. The variable domain in full, with the rest retrieved from reference TRBV5-1 and TRBJ2-3, is KAGVTQTPRYLIKTRGQQVTLSCSPISGHRSVSWYQQTPGQGLQFLFEYFSETQRNKGNFPGRFSGRQFSNSRSEMNVSTLELGDSALYLCASSLAEGLRDTQYFGPGTRLTVL.

This clonotype appeared a few times. The V and J genes are TRBV10-3 and TRBJ2-7; 9 nucleotides line up with TRBD1. Trimming cost V 3 bases and J 7 bases; bases outside gene matches: 16. This CDR3 comprises 17 residues. Looked up from germline, CDR1 is ENHRY and CDR2 is SYGVKD. This chain's CDR3 is CAISDTTGTGYYGEQYF. DNA of the CDR3: TGTGCCATCAGTGACACTACCGGGACAGGGTACTACGGGGAGCAGTACTTC.

The count of this clonotype is one. The J gene is TRBJ1-5, the V gene TRBV5-5; no firm D call. Germline loops: CDR1 SGHKS, CDR2 YYEKEE (reference sequence). The ends were cut back, 0 bases at V and 5 bases at J, with 9 bases in the middle. CDR3 length equals 14 residues. CDR3 DNA sequence: TGTGCCAGCAGCTTGGCGGGGAGCTATCAGCCCCAGCATTTT. Its translation is CASSLAGSYQPQHF.

This clonotype occurred a few times. The chain carries TRBV20-1 and TRBJ1-2; 8 positions agree with TRBD1. The CDR3 has 14 residues. V lost 3 bases to trimming and J lost 5 bases; unmatched junction nucleotides: 8. Germline V gene lookup returns CDR1 DFQATT and CDR2 SNEGSKA (reference sequence). The CDR3 nucleotides read TGCAGTGCTAGCCAGGGGGCAGGCCGGTATGGCTACACCTTC. Translated: CSASQGAGRYGYTF.

The rearrangement joins TRBV5-4 to TRBJ1-5; D is unresolved. The length of the CDR3 is 13 residues. In germline, CDR1 is SGHNT, CDR2 YYREEE (reference sequence). The V end lost 0 bases, the J end lost 7 bases, and 8 bases lay between the germline ends. The CDR3 bases are TGTGCCAGCAGCTTGGGCGGGGTGCAGCCCCAGCATTTT. This translates into CASSLGGVQPQHF.

This clonotype has more than one count but fewer than ten. The chain uses TRBV5-1 and TRBJ1-1; the D is unclear. V lost 0 bases and J lost 3, with 3 bases in between. The CDR3 spans 12 residues. Germline CDR1 SGHRS, CDR2 YFSETQ. The CDR3, as DNA: TGCGCCAGCAGCTTGGATCACACTGAAGCTTTCTTT. Its protein is CASSLDHTEAFF.

This clonotype was seen only a few times. The chain uses TRBV19 and TRBJ2-6; TRBD1 matches 7 bases. There are 19 residues in the CDR3. J gave up 3 bases and V 8 bases, and 19 bases lay outside the gene matches. Germline CDR1 is LNHDA and CDR2 is SQIVND (reference sequence). In nucleotides, the CDR3 is TGTGCCAGTGGGCCTACTATAGACAGGGTAGTATTTGGGGCCAACGTCCTGACTTTC. Translating gives CASGPTIDRVVFGANVLTF.

The chain links TRBV2 to TRBJ2-7; 9 bases match TRBD2. V dropped 7 bases and J dropped 4; count of bases not matched to a gene: 11. There are 15 residues in the CDR3. The V gene's germline CDR1 is SNHLY and CDR2 FYNNEI. The CDR3 region has the DNA TGTGCCAGCAAGGGGACTAGCCCCCGCCCTTACGAGCAGTACTTC. It translates to CASKGTSPRPYEQYF.

This clonotype was seen many times. The J gene is TRBJ1-5, the V gene TRBV18; TRBD1 agrees at 7 bases. Unmatched junction bases numbered 10, after V lost 5 bases and J lost 0 bases. The CDR3 contains 17 residues. Germline V lookup: CDR1 KGHSH, CDR2 LQKENI. CDR3 bases: TGTGCCAGCTCATCCCTGACAGGGACATATAGCAATCAGCCCCAGCATTTT. Its translation is CASSSLTGTYSNQPQHF.

This clonotype was seen many times. This rearrangement joins TRBV20-1 to TRBJ1-1, with 7 bases fitting TRBD1. The CDR3 sequence is 15 residues long. The trim removed 4 bases at V and 2 bases at J, leaving 10 bases unmatched. Germline V gene lookup returns CDR1 DFQATT and CDR2 SNEGSKA (reference sequence). This chain's CDR3 is CSAMDQDRANTEAFF. The CDR3 DNA sequence: TGCAGTGCTATGGACCAAGACAGGGCAAACACTGAAGCTTTCTTT.

This clonotype was picked up many times. This rearrangement joins TRBV24-1 to TRBJ2-2; 7 bases align to TRBD1. V trimming: 5 bases; J trimming: 2 bases; junction bases outside the gene matches: 4. Germline CDR1 and CDR2: KGHDR and SFDVKD. The CDR3 spans 15 residues. The CDR3 sequence is CATSGEGANTGELFF. In nucleotides, the CDR3 is TGTGCCACCAGTGGCGAGGGGGCCAACACCGGGGAGCTGTTTTTT.

This clonotype was seen many times. J is TRBJ2-2 and V is TRBV10-3, with 10 nucleotides matching TRBD1. This CDR3 comprises 17 residues. V lost 4 bases and J lost 3; bases outside the gene matches: 8. The V gene's germline CDR1 is ENHRY and CDR2 SYGVKD. The CDR3 bases are TGTGCCATCAGTGTTTCCCCCGGACAGGGGGACACCGGGGAGCTGTTTTTT. Translated: CAISVSPGQGDTGELFF.

The chain uses TRBV3-1 and TRBJ1-6, with 7 bases lining up with TRBD1. The CDR3 runs to 13 residues. Germline assignment: CDR1 LGHDT and CDR2 YNNKEL (reference sequence). V shed 7 bases and J 10 bases; nucleotides not matched to a gene: 7. CDR3 sequence reads: CASNRQGESPLHF. CDR3 nucleotide sequence: TGTGCCAGCAACCGACAGGGTGAATCACCCCTCCACTTT.

This clonotype was counted many times. The CDR3 DNA reads TGCGCCAGCAGTGATCCTACAGATACGCAGTATTTT. It codes for CASSDPTDTQYF. This chain uses TRBV10-1 with TRBJ2-3; D is undetermined. The germline CDR1 and CDR2 sequences are WNHNN and SYGVQD (reference sequence). The CDR3 contains 12 residues. Trimming shortened V by 3 bases and J by 3 bases, and 4 bases separated the two germline ends.

This clonotype was found many times. The V gene is TRBV28, the J gene TRBJ2-3; the match to TRBD1 covers 7 bases. Germline V gene data show CDR1 as MDHEN and CDR2 as SYDVKM. The CDR3 spans 16 residues. Trimming at V came to 7 bases and at J to 0 bases, leaving 10 bases not matched to a gene. CDR3 sequence: CASKGRTGKSTDTQYF. The CDR3 DNA is TGTGCCAGCAAAGGCCGGACAGGAAAGAGCACAGATACGCAGTATTTT.

The chain recombines TRBV5-4 with TRBJ2-7, with D maybe TRBD1 (6 bases). The CDR3 runs 14 residues. Germline V lookup: CDR1 SGHNT, CDR2 YYREEE (reference sequence). V shed 3 bases and J shed 3 bases, with 13 bases lying between them. The CDR3 region has the DNA TGTGCCAGCAGCTCAGGGGACACCTACTACGAGCAGTACTTC. Translating it yields CASSSGDTYYEQYF.

V is TRBV12-3 or TRBV12-4 and J is TRBJ2-1; 11 bases agree with TRBD2. Trimming cost V 9 bases and J 2 bases; bases outside gene matches: 3. The CDR3 totals 14 residues. CDR3 sequence reads: CASRLAGTYNEQFF. As DNA, the CDR3 is TGTGCCAGTAGACTAGCGGGGACCTACAATGAGCAGTTCTTC.

This clonotype was seen ten or more times. The rearrangement links TRBV6-2 or TRBV6-3 to TRBJ2-3, with D tentatively TRBD1 or TRBD2 (5 bases each). This CDR3 region has 13 residues. Germline CDR1 MNHEY, CDR2 SVGEGT. Trimming stripped 5 bases from V and 6 bases from J, with 12 bases between. The CDR3 reads CASSRDGADTQYF. As DNA, the CDR3 is TGTGCCAGCAGTCGGGACGGGGCCGATACGCAGTATTTT.